This T cell receptor beta chain derives from a study of blood T cell repertoires in COVID-19. Study summary: Whether acute or convalescent, the COVID-19 samples came from the United States, Italy and Spain. PBMCs, B-cell-depleted T cells, or T cells were the source of the cDNA or gDNA that made up the material.

The CDR3 runs to 13 residues. V dropped 3 bases and J dropped 4 bases, with 8 bases sitting between them. CDR1 is LGHDT, CDR2 YNNKEL, per germline (reference sequence). Per the original data handling: Scientists estimated how many nucleated cells there were by amplifying reference gene primers. The protocol was immunoSEQ multiplex PCR, while the TCRdb copy is restricted to in-frame clones and leaves out a portion. V, J and clone size reflect that table, while D and trimming were determined from the DNA. The sample has 190,000 or so clones, 78% seen once. The TCR sequence derives from an elderly woman with active or convalescent COVID-19. This chain joins TRBV3-1 (or the pseudogene TRBV3-2) and TRBJ2-3; no firm D call. Sequencing was carried out using peripheral blood. CDR3 nucleotide sequence: TGTGCCAGCAGCCATCAGTCCCCAGATACGCAGTATTTT. Translated, it gives CASSHQSPDTQYF.